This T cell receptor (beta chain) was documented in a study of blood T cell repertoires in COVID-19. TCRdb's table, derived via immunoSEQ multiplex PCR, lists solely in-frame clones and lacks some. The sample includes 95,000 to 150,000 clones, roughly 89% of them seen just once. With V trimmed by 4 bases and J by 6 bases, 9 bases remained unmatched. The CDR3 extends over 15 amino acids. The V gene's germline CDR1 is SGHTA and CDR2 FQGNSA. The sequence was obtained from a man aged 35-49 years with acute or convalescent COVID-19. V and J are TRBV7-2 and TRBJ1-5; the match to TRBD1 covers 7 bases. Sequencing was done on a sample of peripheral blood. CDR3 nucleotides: TGTGCCAGCAGCTCGACAGGGTTTACGGGTCAGCCCCAGCATTTT. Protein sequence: CASSSTGFTGQPQHF.